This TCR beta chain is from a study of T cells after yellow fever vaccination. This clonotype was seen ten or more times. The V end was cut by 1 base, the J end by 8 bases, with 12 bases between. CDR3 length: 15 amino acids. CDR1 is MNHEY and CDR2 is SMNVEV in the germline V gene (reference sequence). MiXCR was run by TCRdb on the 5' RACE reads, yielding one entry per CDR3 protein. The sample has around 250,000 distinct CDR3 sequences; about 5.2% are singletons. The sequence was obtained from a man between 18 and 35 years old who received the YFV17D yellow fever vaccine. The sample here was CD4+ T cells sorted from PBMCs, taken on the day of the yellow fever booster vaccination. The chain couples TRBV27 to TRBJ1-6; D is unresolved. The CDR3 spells CASSLLHDTYSPLHF. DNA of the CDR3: TGTGCCAGCAGTTTATTGCACGATACTTATTCACCCCTCCACTTT.